In its sample, the clone carrying this TCR beta chain was seen a few times. The sample belongs to a study of blood T cells in healthy people across ages. Primed by a sample-barcoded 5' primer and a J-beta primer mix, a second PCR proceeded for about 7 to 12 cycles. TCRdb recomputed calls from the 5' RACE reads with MiXCR, one row per CDR3 protein. The table lists 800,000 or so distinct CDR3 sequences, 60% to 80% of them singletons. Germline V gene sequence: CDR1 LGHNA, CDR2 YSLEER. Trimming pared 0 bases from V and 6 bases from J, leaving 15 bases between. The length of the CDR3 is 15 residues. Sequenced material: blood. The chain has TRBV4-3 and TRBJ2-7; TRBD1 might be the D (6 bases). The origin of this receptor is a man aged 25 to 45 in good health. This CDR3 is CASSQDLDPRGEQYF. CDR3 coding DNA: TGCGCCAGCAGCCAAGATCTTGATCCCAGGGGCGAGCAGTACTTC.